Shown below are 32 T cell receptor beta chains from a single sample sequenced in a study of beta chain features in type 1 diabetes. Isolated RNA was reverse transcribed in full, so expressed TCRB transcripts were sequenced. Produced via immunoSEQ multiplex PCR; TCRdb's table is partial and in-frame only. The sample yields under 300,000 clones, 7.5% to 9.5% seen once. The sequenced sample consisted of central memory CD4+ T cells from blood. These receptors originate from a woman between 18 and 29 years old in good health.

This clone has a single count. The V call is TRBV7-2, the J call TRBJ1-4; weak D call: TRBD1 (5 bases). Germline values: CDR1 SGHTA, CDR2 FQGNSA. This CDR3 contains 16 residues. V gave up 5 bases and J gave up 8 bases, with 21 bases separating them. The CDR3 sequence: CASSPGSGALREKLFF. The CDR3 DNA is TGTGCCAGCAGCCCCGGGAGTGGGGCGCTGAGGGAAAAACTGTTTTTT.

This clone was counted a few times. The chain couples TRBV19 to TRBJ1-5; D gene uncertain. The CDR3 is 15 residues long. Per germline, CDR1 LNHDA and CDR2 SQIVND (reference sequence). Trimming pared 3 bases from V and 0 bases from J, leaving 9 bases between. The CDR3 loop is CASSITISSNQPQHF. CDR3 DNA sequence: TGTGCCAGTAGTATCACAATTAGTAGCAATCAGCCCCAGCATTTT.

This clone was observed a handful of times. The chain carries TRBV11-2 and TRBJ2-3, with a possible D match to TRBD1 (6 bases). This CDR3 spans 13 amino acids. V was trimmed by 5 bases and J by 7 bases, leaving 13 bases between them. Per the germline V gene, CDR1 is SGHAT and CDR2 is FQNNGV. The CDR3 loop is CASSQGHYNTQYF. Written as DNA, the CDR3 is TGTGCCAGCAGCCAGGGACACTACAATACGCAGTATTTT.

This clone was seen only a few times. The V gene is TRBV11-3, the J gene TRBJ2-7; the D gene is possibly TRBD1 (7 bases). CDR3 length: 15 amino acids. Trimming took off 5 bases at V and 0 bases at J, with 14 bases between the two ends. Germline V gene sequence: CDR1 SGHNT, CDR2 YENEEA. DNA of the CDR3: TGTGCCAGCAGCCCAGGAGGGACAGCCTCCTACGAGCAGTACTTC. Translating gives CASSPGGTASYEQYF.

As for this clone: This specimen includes other DNA sequences encoding the same CDR3. V usage is TRBV7-2 and J usage is TRBJ1-1; D remains unclear. Germline lookup yields CDR1 SGHTA and CDR2 FQGNSA. The V end was cut by 3 bases, the J end by 2 bases, with 7 bases between. CDR3 length: 13 amino acids. CDR3 sequence: CASSFSPNTEAFF. The CDR3 DNA reads TGTGCCAGCAGCTTCTCTCCCAACACTGAAGCTTTCTTT.

The chain joins TRBV7-3 to TRBJ1-2; D remains ambiguous. CDR1 and CDR2 from the germline V gene are SGHTA and FQGTGA. The CDR3 length is 12 residues. Trimming removed 2 bases from V and 4 bases from J, with 5 bases in between. The CDR3 DNA sequence: TGTGCCAGCAGCTTATCCCCCTATGGCTACACCTTC. The encoded protein is CASSLSPYGYTF.

The chain employs TRBV7-9 and TRBJ1-1; D uncertain. The CDR3 runs 17 residues. The V end was cut by 5 bases, the J end by 4 bases, with 23 bases between. CDR1 and CDR2 from the germline V gene are SEHNR and FQNEAQ (reference sequence). The CDR3 is CASSARGGWGAGTEAFF. The DNA of the CDR3 is TGTGCCAGCAGCGCGCGAGGAGGGTGGGGAGCCGGCACTGAAGCTTTCTTT.

This clone turned up a few times. The rearrangement links TRBV6-6 to TRBJ2-5; 8 nucleotides agree with TRBD1. The CDR3 is made up of 15 amino acids. The germline V gene encodes CDR1 MNHNY and CDR2 SVGAGI (reference sequence). With V trimmed by 5 bases and J by 4 bases, 9 bases remained unmatched. The CDR3 spells CASSRDRGWGETQYF. As DNA, the CDR3 is TGTGCCAGCAGTCGTGACAGGGGTTGGGGAGAGACCCAGTACTTC.

The chain couples TRBV9 to TRBJ2-2; 8 bases are a match to TRBD2. CDR3 size: 16 residues. After removal of 0 bases from V and 6 bases from J, the junction contained 7 bases not matched to a gene. CDR1 SGDLS and CDR2 YYNGEE come from the germline V gene. The chain's CDR3 is CASSVEGLVFAGELFF. The DNA for the CDR3 is TGTGCCAGCAGCGTAGAGGGACTAGTATTCGCCGGGGAGCTGTTTTTT.

This clone has a handful of counts. The chain combines TRBV4-2 with TRBJ2-3, with 8 bases matching TRBD1. The CDR3 totals 20 residues. Trimming at V came to 0 bases and at J to 5 bases, leaving 19 bases not matched to a gene. Germline-derived CDR1 and CDR2 are LGHNA and YNFKEQ. The CDR3 DNA is TGTGCCAGCAGCCAAGATTCAGGACAGGGTTACCTCTCTTCCAGAGATACGCAGTATTTT. Translated: CASSQDSGQGYLSSRDTQYF.

The genes are TRBV4-2 and TRBJ2-6; D may be TRBD1 (6 bases). CDR1 and CDR2 (germline): LGHNA, YNFKEQ. The V and J ends lost 4 bases and 1 base respectively, with 11 bases between them. CDR3 length: 16 residues. CDR3 in DNA: TGTGCCAGCAGCCCGACAGGTACTTCTGGGGCCAACGTCCTGACTTTC. Translation: CASSPTGTSGANVLTF.

This rearrangement joins TRBV6-6 to TRBJ2-6; no clear D. The CDR3 covers 13 residues. Trimming took off 3 bases at V and 4 bases at J, with 4 bases between the two ends. From germline, CDR1 is MNHNY and CDR2 SVGAGI (reference sequence). This CDR3 is CASSYSGANVLTF. As DNA, the CDR3 is TGTGCCAGCAGTTATTCCGGGGCCAACGTCCTGACTTTC.

V and J are TRBV10-3 and TRBJ1-2, with TRBD1 matching 11 bases. This CDR3 has 15 residues. Germline lookup yields CDR1 ENHRY and CDR2 SYGVKD. J was trimmed by 2 bases and V by 5 bases; bases with no gene match: 4. For the CDR3, the DNA is TGTGCCATCAGTAAGGGGACAGGGGGGAACTATGGCTACACCTTC. Encoded protein: CAISKGTGGNYGYTF.

This clone was seen a few times. This sequence joins TRBV2 and TRBJ1-1; D is uncertain. V lost 6 bases, J lost 3 bases, and 14 bases lay in between. The V gene's germline CDR1 is SNHLY and CDR2 FYNNEI. The CDR3 contains 14 residues. The CDR3 is CASRARWGDTEAFF. The CDR3 region has the DNA TGTGCCAGCAGGGCAAGGTGGGGTGACACTGAAGCTTTCTTT. The whole variable domain, filled in from reference TRBV2 and TRBJ1-1, reads EPEVTQTPSHQVTQMGQEVILRCVPISNHLYFYWYRQILGQKVEFLVSFYNNEISEKSEIFDDQFSVERPDGSNFTLKIRSTKLEDSAMYFCASRARWGDTEAFFGQGTRLTVV.

In this sample, this clone turned up a few times. The chain couples TRBV2 to TRBJ1-1; 7 bases match TRBD1. The trim removed 7 bases at V and 8 bases at J, leaving 10 bases unmatched. The CDR3 is 13 residues long. Germline CDR1 and CDR2: SNHLY and FYNNEI. CDR3 in amino acids: CASTMEGAGEAFF. DNA for the CDR3: TGTGCCAGCACCATGGAGGGGGCGGGGGAAGCTTTCTTT. Together with reference TRBV2 and TRBJ1-1, the CDR3 gives the full variable domain: EPEVTQTPSHQVTQMGQEVILRCVPISNHLYFYWYRQILGQKVEFLVSFYNNEISEKSEIFDDQFSVERPDGSNFTLKIRSTKLEDSAMYFCASTMEGAGEAFFGQGTRLTVV.

This clone turned up a few times. The V call is TRBV5-1, the J call TRBJ2-1, with 8 positions matching TRBD1. Per the germline V gene, CDR1 is SGHRS and CDR2 is YFSETQ. V was clipped by 4 bases and J by 6 bases; unmatched bases: 21. This CDR3 is 19 amino acids long. CDR3 loop: CASSNPYRGTGEPFNEQFF. In nucleotides, the CDR3 is TGCGCCAGCAGCAACCCCTATCGGGGGACAGGAGAACCCTTCAATGAGCAGTTCTTC.

This chain links TRBV29-1 with TRBJ2-3; 8 bases agree with TRBD2. V shed 8 bases and J 0 bases; nucleotides not matched to a gene: 10. The V gene's germline CDR1 is SQVTM and CDR2 ANQGSEA. The CDR3 contains 15 residues. CDR3 nucleotide sequence: TGCAGCACCAGCGGGAGCACCGATAGCACAGATACGCAGTATTTT. Translation: CSTSGSTDSTDTQYF.

The genes are TRBV7-2 and TRBJ1-1; the match to TRBD1 covers 8 bases. The germline CDR1 and CDR2 sequences are SGHTA and FQGNSA. V shed 5 bases, J shed 5 bases, and the junction held 13 bases outside the gene matches. This CDR3 comprises 16 residues. In nucleotides, the CDR3 is TGTGCCAGCAGCCGAATACCGACAGGGGAGGTTACTGAAGCTTTCTTT. Translating gives CASSRIPTGEVTEAFF.

This clone was seen only a few times. The chain employs TRBV2 and TRBJ1-4; TRBD1 matches at 7 bases. The trim removed 8 bases at V and 4 bases at J, leaving 4 bases unmatched. The CDR3 is 13 residues long. Germline CDR1 SNHLY, CDR2 FYNNEI. The CDR3 sequence: CASGRDSNEKLFF. Written as DNA, the CDR3 is TGTGCCAGCGGGCGGGACAGTAATGAAAAACTGTTTTTT.

This chain uses TRBV5-1 with TRBJ2-6, with 7 bases aligning to TRBD2. From germline, CDR1 is SGHRS and CDR2 YFSETQ. This CDR3 region has 18 residues. The junction had 6 bases not matched to a gene; V was cut back by 0 bases and J by 0 bases. CDR3: CASSLVASGSSGANVLTF. DNA of the CDR3: TGCGCCAGCAGCTTGGTAGCTAGCGGAAGCTCTGGGGCCAACGTCCTGACTTTC.

The chain is built from TRBV11-2 and TRBJ2-2; no firm D call. The CDR3 runs 13 residues. Germline V gene sequence: CDR1 SGHAT, CDR2 FQNNGV. V was pared by 1 base and J by 3 bases, with 3 bases between. The CDR3 sequence is CASSLVYTGELFF. CDR3 sequence (DNA): TGTGCCAGCAGCTTAGTCTACACCGGGGAGCTGTTTTTT.

The rearrangement joins TRBV28 to TRBJ1-2; possible D gene TRBD1, 5 bases. With 2 bases removed from V and 2 bases from J, the gap between germline ends came to 9 bases. The length of the CDR3 is 14 residues. CDR1 is MDHEN, CDR2 SYDVKM, per germline. The CDR3 region is CASSLIRVNYGYTF. The CDR3 coding sequence is TGTGCCAGCAGTTTAATCAGGGTAAACTATGGCTACACCTTC.

Only a few counts were recorded for this clone. The V gene is TRBV7-7, the J gene TRBJ1-3; possible D gene TRBD1, 5 bases. The V end was cut by 5 bases, the J end by 4 bases, with 15 bases between. Germline CDR1 SSHAT, CDR2 FNYEAQ (reference sequence). The CDR3 covers 15 residues. CDR3 region: CASSPAAGVGNTIYF. The CDR3 region has the DNA TGTGCCAGCAGCCCGGCCGCGGGGGTCGGAAACACCATATATTTT.

The rearrangement links TRBV14 to TRBJ1-2, with 8 nucleotides matching TRBD1. V shed 0 bases and J 8 bases; nucleotides not matched to a gene: 11. This CDR3 has 16 amino acids. Germline-derived CDR1 and CDR2 are SGHDN and FVKESK. The CDR3 DNA reads as TGTGCCAGCAGCCAAGATTTAAGGCAGGGGGCCAGGGGCTACACCTTC. Translating it yields CASSQDLRQGARGYTF.

This chain uses TRBV18 with TRBJ2-3, with TRBD2 identical over 7 bases. J lost 0 bases, V lost 1 base, and 4 bases had no gene match. Germline CDR1 reads KGHSH; CDR2 reads LQKENI. This CDR3 comprises 16 residues. The CDR3 spells CASSPRSGQSTDTQYF. As DNA, the CDR3 is TGTGCCAGCTCACCACGTAGCGGGCAGAGCACAGATACGCAGTATTTT.

The CDR3 sequence is CASTPRTSHTGELFF. The CDR3, as DNA: TGTGCCAGCACCCCGCGGACTAGTCACACCGGGGAGCTGTTTTTT. V gene TRBV2 combines with J gene TRBJ2-2; 7 bases align to TRBD2. Germline V gene lookup returns CDR1 SNHLY and CDR2 FYNNEI. The CDR3 is 15 residues long. Trimming took 7 bases from V and 3 from J; bases not matched to a gene: 8.

This clone has just a few counts. The CDR3 here is CASSHRAEQYV. In nucleotides, the CDR3 is TGTGCCAGCAGTCACAGGGCCGAGCAGTACGTC. This sequence joins TRBV28 and TRBJ2-7; a possible D gene is TRBD1 (6 bases). Trimming took off 5 bases at V and 6 bases at J, with 8 bases between the two ends. The CDR3 covers 11 residues. Germline CDR1 reads MDHEN; CDR2 reads SYDVKM.

There are many counts of this clone. The CDR3 here is CASSFSGQSTSGNTIYF. As DNA, the CDR3 is TGTGCCAGCAGCTTTTCAGGGCAGAGTACTTCCGGAAACACCATATATTTT. The genes are TRBV7-2 and TRBJ1-3, with a weak D call TRBD1 (5 bases). The ends were cut back, 3 bases at V and 4 bases at J, with 19 bases in the middle. Per the germline V gene, CDR1 is SGHTA and CDR2 is FQGNSA. This CDR3 region has 17 residues.

This chain joins TRBV11-3 and TRBJ1-1, with D hard to call. This CDR3 contains 11 residues. From germline, CDR1 is SGHNT and CDR2 YENEEA. Trimming took off 4 bases at V and 4 bases at J, with 4 bases between the two ends. CDR3 loop: CASSSLTEAFF. The CDR3 region has the DNA TGTGCCAGCAGCTCCCTCACTGAAGCTTTCTTT.

V usage is TRBV5-6 and J usage is TRBJ2-3; 9 nucleotides align to TRBD2. V shed 1 base, J shed 2 bases, and the junction held 5 bases outside the gene matches. This CDR3 has 16 amino acids. The germline V gene has CDR1 SGHDT and CDR2 YYEEEE. CDR3 region: CASSLSLAGLTDTQYF. CDR3 coding DNA: TGTGCCAGCAGCTTGTCACTAGCGGGCCTCACAGATACGCAGTATTTT.

V gene TRBV9 combines with J gene TRBJ1-4; D may be TRBD1 (6 bases). Germline V gives CDR1 SGDLS, CDR2 YYNGEE. The CDR3 has 15 amino acids. Trimming removed 1 base from V and 6 bases from J, with 13 bases in between. DNA for the CDR3: TGTGCCAGCAGCGTATCTCTAGGGGGGGATGAAAAACTGTTTTTT. This translates into CASSVSLGGDEKLFF. Full variable domain (remainder filled in from reference TRBV9 and TRBJ1-4): DSGVTQTPKHLITATGQRVTLRCSPRSGDLSVYWYQQSLDQGLQFLIQYYNGEERAKGNILERFSAQQFPDLHSELNLSSLELGDSALYFCASSVSLGGDEKLFFGSGTQLSVL.

This clone was observed a handful of times. This chain uses TRBV18 with TRBJ1-1, with a weak D call TRBD1 (5 bases). The CDR3 spans 17 residues. Trimming took 1 base from V and 1 from J, leaving 16 bases between them. CDR1 is KGHSH and CDR2 is LQKENI in the germline V gene. Here the CDR3 reads CASSPQTPGRRNTEAFF. DNA for the CDR3: TGTGCCAGCTCACCACAGACCCCAGGGCGCCGGAACACTGAAGCTTTCTTT.